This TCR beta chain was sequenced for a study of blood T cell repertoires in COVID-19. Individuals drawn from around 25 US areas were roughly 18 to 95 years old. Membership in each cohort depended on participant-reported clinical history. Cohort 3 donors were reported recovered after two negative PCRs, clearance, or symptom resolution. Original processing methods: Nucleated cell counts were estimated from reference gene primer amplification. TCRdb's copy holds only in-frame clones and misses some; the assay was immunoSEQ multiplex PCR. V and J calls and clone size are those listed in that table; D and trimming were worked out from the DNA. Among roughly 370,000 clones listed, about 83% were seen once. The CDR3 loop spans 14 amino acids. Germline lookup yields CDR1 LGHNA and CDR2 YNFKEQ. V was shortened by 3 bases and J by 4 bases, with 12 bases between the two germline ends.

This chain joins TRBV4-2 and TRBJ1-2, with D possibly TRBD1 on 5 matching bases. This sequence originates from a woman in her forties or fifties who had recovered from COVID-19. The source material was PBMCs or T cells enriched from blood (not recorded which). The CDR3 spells CASSQAGHTYGYTF. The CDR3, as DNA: TGTGCCAGCAGCCAGGCCGGACACACCTATGGCTACACCTTC.